The TCR beta chain under discussion was sequenced for a study of identical twins (dated by TCRdb to between 2015 and 2016). Background on the whole study: To test whether fetal clonotypes persist, the study used deep sequencing on TCR alpha and beta repertoires from monozygotic twins, unrelated adults of various ages, and cord blood. Replicate twin experiments were performed at different times using different library preparation protocols to rule out contamination.

General conclusions and limits of the study: Invariant T cells such as MAIT and iNKT could partly confound zero-insertion analyses, though diverse VJ usage argued against this for most clonotypes. Compared with coincidental sharing between unrelated individuals, out-of-frame TCR alpha sequences shared between twins had an excess of sequences with low generation probability. Recombination models systematically underestimated out-of-frame TCR alpha sharing in monozygotic twins but agreed with sharing between unrelated individuals. The excess sharing between twins in beta out-of-frame sequences was weaker because fewer shared sequences reduced the signal-to-noise ratio. Fewer insertions were carried by abundant cord blood beta clonotypes; a weaker similar trend was observed in young adult naive repertoires, while no such trend was observed in memory repertoires. Because the same donors could not be followed over many years, conclusions were based on cross-sectional statistical analysis.

All donors were healthy Caucasians. The twin cohort comprised three pairs of female monozygotic twins, all aged roughly 18 to 30 years. Positive isolation kits from Invitrogen were used to isolate the CD4+ and CD8+ T cell populations. Library creation used 5' RACE. TCRdb records Illumina HiSeq 2000 as the sequencer. Template switching introduced a universal primer binding site; the final cDNA contained a unique molecular identifier, enabling accurate counting of TCR cDNA molecules. First-strand cDNA for TCR alpha and beta chains was synthesized from specific primers in the conserved constant-segment region. To control for contamination, each cDNA library was double barcoded with a SMART-Mk sample barcode plus Illumina barcodes. TruSeq adapter sequences and Illumina sample barcodes were added in two successive PCR steps. The TCR alpha and beta cDNA libraries were sequenced on the Illumina HiSeq platform using custom primers. Processing in the source paper ran as follows. MiGEC was used to process raw reads and extract unique molecular identifiers, and MiXCR was used to find CDR3 positions. For each individual, recombination models were inferred using an EM algorithm with the repgenHMM and IGoR tools. Shared clonotype analysis was performed with the tcR package in R, normalizing sharing by the product of cloneset sizes. To study raw recombination free of thymic and clonal selection effects, out-of-frame nonproductive sequences were analyzed. Through fastp at Q25 and MiXCR, TCRdb rebuilt clones from the public reads, retaining in-frame beta chains. All rows with the same CDR3 protein become a single entry with the most common DNA and genes. These V and J calls are TCRdb output, not the study's own analysis. A total of 500,000 to 600,000 distinct CDR3 sequences appear in this sample, around 20% of them only once. The top ten constitute 0.8% to 1% of the sample.

This clonotype was detected a few times. The antigen it binds to is not known. There are no base qualities to consult, and no much larger clone falls within one base. From V the trimming removes 7 bases and from J it removes 5 bases, while the gene matches leave 6 bases of the junction unaccounted for. CDR1 and CDR2 (MNHEY, SVGEGT) derive from the germline V gene. The CDR3 sequence holds 14 residues, the cysteine and phenylalanine included. Solely the CDR3 DNA is kept, with 42 bases framed from the first base. This sample was also put to use in a study of T cells expressing NK-cell markers. The second paper states: TCR beta-chain repertoires were profiled in sorted CD3+CD56+NKG2C+, CD3+CD56+NKG2C- and CD3+CD56-NKG2C+ T-cell subsets from about 8 donors. Among the eight sequenced donors, only one was HCMV-seronegative, while the other seven were HCMV-seropositive. In several experiments an anti-gammadeltaTCR antibody was added to restrict sorting to alphabetaTCR-expressing T cells. In a handful of donors, the dominant CD3+CD56+NKG2C+ clonotypes ranked among the top 10 CD8+ clonotypes, making up roughly 1.0-7.5% of CD8+ T cells. Those dominant clonotypes were again the most abundant among CD3+CD56-NKG2C+ cells in a handful of donors, at roughly 25-65%. It remained unclear whether the expanded NKG2C-expressing T cell clones were specific for HCMV antigens. All eight donors whose samples were sequenced were randomly selected healthy volunteers, three of them men and five women. HCMV serostatus was determined by detecting HCMV-specific IgG in serum with a commercial ELISA kit. MIGEC was used to demultiplex reads and group reads by UMI, and MiTCR was used to assemble and quantify clonotypes. To exclude erroneous sequences, only TCR cDNA sequences supported by at least two reads were retained. The tcR package was used for downstream repertoire analysis, and clonotypes were matched across fractions by CDR3 nucleotide sequence plus V segment. VDJmatch was used to annotate antigen specificity against VDJdb, with one amino acid substitution allowed in CDR3.

The TCR was taken from a woman in her late teens or twenties in good health. The rearrangement joined TRBV6-2 or TRBV6-3 to TRBJ2-1; TRBD2 aligns with 9 central bases. Sequenced material: CD4+ T cells sorted from blood. The CDR3 in this case is CASIPAGGNNEQFF. Here is the DNA: TGTGCCAGCATACCAGCGGGAGGAAACAATGAGCAGTTCTTC.